This T cell receptor (beta chain) emerged from a study of T-cell reconstitution after alpha-beta-depleted transplantation in children. Per germline, CDR1 MDHEN and CDR2 SYDVKM. The V gene lost 6 bases and the J gene lost 2 bases, with 24 bases spanning the gap. This CDR3 contains 18 residues. This clonotype was observed a handful of times. Preparation of the TCRbeta library used unique molecular identifiers. Using its own MiXCR run on the PCR reads, TCRdb lists one record per CDR3 protein. The sample includes about 340,000 distinct CDR3 sequences, approximately 10% of them seen just once. This rearrangement joins TRBV28 to TRBJ2-3; maybe TRBD2 (6 bases). The receptor was isolated from a human donor who donated a stem cell graft to a child with acute lymphoblastic leukemia. The sample in question was PBMCs from the stem cell graft donor, obtained from the stem cell graft. The CDR3 is CASSSTSWTRGYTDTQYF. Written as DNA, the CDR3 is TGTGCCAGCAGCTCAACCTCCTGGACCCGGGGGTACACAGATACGCAGTATTTT. Full variable domain (rest looked up from reference TRBV28 and TRBJ2-3): DVKVTQSSRYLVKRTGEKVFLECVQDMDHENMFWYRQDPGLGLRLIYFSYDVKMKEKGDIPEGYSVSREKKERFSLILESASTNQTSMYLCASSSTSWTRGYTDTQYFGPGTRLTVL.